Below, 17 T cell receptor beta chains from the same sample are listed, as sequenced in a study of blood T cell repertoires in COVID-19. Profiled with immunoSEQ multiplex PCR; TCRdb holds only in-frame clones, not every one. The sample lists approximately 240,000 clones; 86% were seen once. The sequenced sample was PBMCs or T cells enriched from blood (not recorded which). All receptors derive from a woman aged 50 to 65 in a cohort exposed to, infected with or recovered from COVID-19 (not recorded which).

This clone was observed a handful of times. CDR3 protein: CASSQDLSGFNSPLHF. As DNA, the CDR3 is TGTGCCAGCAGCCAAGATCTCTCCGGGTTCAATTCACCCCTCCACTTT. The chain joins TRBV3-1 (or the pseudogene TRBV3-2) to TRBJ1-6, with D unclear. Trimming shortened V by 0 bases and J by 7 bases, and 13 bases separated the two germline ends. The CDR3 totals 16 residues. The germline V gene has CDR1 LGHDT and CDR2 YNNKEL (reference sequence).

The rearrangement uses TRBV5-8 and TRBJ2-7; 9 positions agree with TRBD1. This CDR3 is built from 14 residues. The V gene end was trimmed by 3 bases and the J gene end by 1 base; junction bases not matched to a gene: 2. CDR1 is SGHTS and CDR2 is YDEGEE in the germline V gene. The CDR3 reads CASSSGTGSYEQYF. The CDR3 bases are TGTGCCAGCAGCTCCGGGACAGGGTCCTACGAGCAGTACTTC.

This chain connects TRBV7-8 to TRBJ1-5; the D gene is possibly TRBD1 (5 bases). V lost 5 bases and J lost 5, with 13 bases in between. The CDR3 loop spans 14 amino acids. The germline V gene has CDR1 SGHVS and CDR2 FQNEAQ. The CDR3 DNA sequence: TGTGCCAGCAGCGGAAGGGGTATGCATCAGCCCCAGCATTTT. Translating it yields CASSGRGMHQPQHF.

The rearrangement uses TRBV2 and TRBJ2-7; tentatively, D is TRBD1 (5 bases). Germline V CDR1 and CDR2: SNHLY, FYNNEI. The V end was cut by 6 bases, the J end by 7 bases, with 16 bases between. CDR3 size: 13 residues. The CDR3 coding sequence is TGTGCCAGCAGCAAGGTAGGGGCGAGTGAGCAGTACTTC. Translating it yields CASSKVGASEQYF. Based on the CDR3 plus reference TRBV2 and TRBJ2-7, the full variable domain is EPEVTQTPSHQVTQMGQEVILRCVPISNHLYFYWYRQILGQKVEFLVSFYNNEISEKSEIFDDQFSVERPDGSNFTLKIRSTKLEDSAMYFCASSKVGASEQYFGPGTRLTVT.

The chain combines TRBV5-6 with TRBJ1-4, with 8 bases lining up with TRBD1. V was clipped by 1 base and J by 5 bases; unmatched bases: 4. CDR1 is SGHDT, CDR2 YYEEEE, per germline. The CDR3 length is 15 residues. CDR3 sequence (DNA): TGTGCCAGCAGCTTGACAGGGGGTGAGAATGAAAAACTGTTTTTT. Amino acid sequence: CASSLTGGENEKLFF.

The gene calls are TRBV5-5 and TRBJ1-1, with 7 bases lining up with TRBD1. This CDR3 is built from 13 residues. CDR1 SGHKS and CDR2 YYEKEE come from the germline V gene (reference sequence). V lost 0 bases to trimming and J lost 5 bases; unmatched junction nucleotides: 1. CDR3 sequence reads: CASSLAGQTEAFF. CDR3 DNA: TGTGCCAGCAGCTTGGCGGGACAGACTGAAGCTTTCTTT.

The rearrangement links TRBV5-6 to TRBJ2-1; D is undetermined. Trimming cost V 2 bases and J 6 bases, with 9 bases left between them. Germline loops: CDR1 SGHDT, CDR2 YYEEEE. The CDR3 contains 13 residues. The CDR3 loop reads CASSLADSNEQFF. The DNA for the CDR3 is TGTGCCAGCAGCTTAGCAGACTCCAATGAGCAGTTCTTC. The variable domain in full, completed from reference TRBV5-6 and TRBJ2-1, reads DAGVTQSPTHLIKTRGQQVTLRCSPKSGHDTVSWYQQALGQGPQFIFQYYEEEERQRGNFPDRFSGHQFPNYSSELNVNALLLGDSALYLCASSLADSNEQFFGPGTRLTVL.

V is TRBV10-3 and J is TRBJ1-2; 9 bases fit TRBD1. The junction had 10 bases not matched to a gene; V was cut back by 4 bases and J by 7 bases. The CDR3 contains 15 residues. CDR1 is ENHRY, CDR2 SYGVKD, per germline. The CDR3: CAISAGGQGIGGYTF. Here the CDR3 DNA reads TGTGCCATCAGTGCCGGTGGACAGGGGATTGGTGGCTACACCTTC.

The chain combines TRBV7-8 with TRBJ1-2; TRBD1 agrees at 7 bases. Germline trimming cut 2 bases from V and 8 bases from J; bases unmatched to any gene: 2. Germline CDR1 and CDR2: SGHVS and FQNEAQ. This CDR3 spans 12 amino acids. The DNA for the CDR3 is TGTGCCAGCAGCTTACTAGGGGGCGGCTACACCTTC. Translated: CASSLLGGGYTF.

The V call is TRBV29-1, the J call TRBJ2-2; D uncertain. The CDR3 extends over 14 amino acids. CDR1 is SQVTM and CDR2 is ANQGSEA in the germline V gene. Trimming removed 0 bases at V and 2 bases at J, with 7 bases between. This CDR3 reads CSVEEQLNTGELFF. Written as DNA, the CDR3 is TGCAGCGTTGAAGAACAGCTCAACACCGGGGAGCTGTTTTTT.

In this sample, this clone turned up a few times. V is TRBV5-1 and J is TRBJ1-1; D call uncertain. The germline CDR1 and CDR2 sequences are SGHRS and YFSETQ. CDR3 length: 15 residues. Trimming shortened V by 1 base and J by 3 bases, and 13 bases separated the two germline ends. The CDR3 spells CASSLNSGSDTEAFF. The CDR3 coding sequence is TGCGCCAGCAGCTTGAATTCTGGGAGCGACACTGAAGCTTTCTTT.

The chain carries TRBV7-2 and TRBJ1-2, with D perhaps matching TRBD1 (5 bases). V gave up 4 bases and J gave up 6 bases, with 12 bases separating them. Germline CDR1 reads SGHTA; CDR2 reads FQGNSA. The CDR3 consists of 13 residues. The CDR3 spells CASSSGLIDGYTF. The CDR3 DNA reads as TGTGCCAGCAGCTCGGGACTGATTGATGGCTACACCTTC.

This clone came up once. The chain couples TRBV19 to TRBJ1-2; a weak D match, TRBD1 (6 bases). The V and J ends lost 5 bases and 4 bases respectively, with 23 bases between them. The CDR3 runs to 17 residues. Germline CDR1 reads LNHDA; CDR2 reads SQIVND (reference sequence). CDR3 in amino acids: CASSPTGKPWTLYGYTF. As DNA, the CDR3 is TGTGCCAGTAGTCCCACAGGGAAGCCCTGGACGCTCTATGGCTACACCTTC.

Only one count was recorded for this clone. The CDR3 region is CSVETGVEKLFF. CDR3 sequence (DNA): TGCAGCGTTGAGACAGGGGTCGAAAAACTGTTTTTT. The V gene is TRBV29-1, the J gene TRBJ1-4; 8 positions match TRBD1. Germline loops: CDR1 SQVTM, CDR2 ANQGSEA. The J segment lost 8 bases and the V segment lost 3 bases, leaving 2 bases of the junction unmatched. There are 12 residues in the CDR3.

The CDR3 nucleotides read TGTGCCAGCAGGAATACCCACAGGGGAGAAGAGACCCAGTACTTC. It specifies CASRNTHRGEETQYF. The chain employs TRBV6-5 and TRBJ2-5, with 7 nucleotides matching TRBD1. Germline CDR1 and CDR2: MNHEY and SVGAGI. The CDR3 covers 15 residues. V lost 6 bases, J lost 3 bases, and 10 bases stayed unmatched.

The genes are TRBV4-3 and TRBJ1-2; a weak D match, TRBD1 (5 bases). The CDR3 runs to 15 residues. V was shortened by 1 base and J by 2 bases, with 11 bases between the two germline ends. From germline, CDR1 is LGHNA and CDR2 YSLEER. In DNA form, the CDR3 reads TGCGCCAGCAGCCAAGGTTACCGGGGGAACTATGGCTACACCTTC. This sequence encodes CASSQGYRGNYGYTF.

This clone has only a few counts. The chain links TRBV10-3 to TRBJ1-5; no clear D. This CDR3 region has 16 residues. Germline V gene sequence: CDR1 ENHRY, CDR2 SYGVKD. Trimming took 2 bases from V and 0 from J, leaving 11 bases between them. CDR3 DNA: TGTGCCATCAGTGAGCAACACAGTTATAGCAATCAGCCCCAGCATTTT. This encodes CAISEQHSYSNQPQHF.